The 30 T cell receptor beta chains given below trace back to one sample, sequenced in a study of blood T cell repertoires in COVID-19. The data were produced by immunoSEQ multiplex PCR, yet TCRdb's version contains in-frame clones alone and is incomplete. This sample carries 100,000 to 150,000 clones, 85% to 90% of them seen once, and the ten largest clones take 2% to 2.5%. The sequencing input was peripheral blood. Receptor source: a woman in her forties or fifties with acute or convalescent COVID-19.

This chain joins TRBV7-2 and TRBJ2-2, with TRBD1 matching over 9 bases. The CDR3 runs 15 residues. Germline V gene lookup returns CDR1 SGHTA and CDR2 FQGNSA. The junction had 8 bases not matched to a gene; V was cut back by 5 bases and J by 7 bases. The CDR3 is CASSPGQGSGGELFF. CDR3 DNA sequence: TGTGCCAGCAGCCCGGGACAGGGATCCGGCGGGGAGCTGTTTTTT. Using reference TRBV7-2 and TRBJ2-2 for the parts outside the CDR3, the full variable domain is GAGVSQSPSNKVTEKGKDVELRCDPISGHTALYWYRQSLGQGLEFLIYFQGNSAPDKSGLPSDRFSAERTGGSVSTLTIQRTQQEDSAVYLCASSPGQGSGGELFFGEGSRLTVL.

The chain recombines TRBV27 with TRBJ1-6, with D perhaps TRBD1 (5 bases). Germline lookup yields CDR1 MNHEY and CDR2 SMNVEV (reference sequence). The CDR3 contains 14 residues. Trimming removed 3 bases at V and 7 bases at J, with 10 bases between. The CDR3 sequence is CASSFGTGNSPLHF. The CDR3 DNA reads as TGTGCCAGCAGTTTTGGAACAGGCAATTCACCCCTCCACTTT.

This chain joins TRBV27 and TRBJ2-1; 7 bases match TRBD2. The V and J ends lost 6 bases and 11 bases, in that order; junction bases with no gene match: 7. The CDR3 is 12 residues long. Germline CDR1 is MNHEY and CDR2 is SMNVEV (reference sequence). The CDR3 loop reads CASSASGGKQFF. As DNA, the CDR3 is TGTGCCAGCAGCGCCTCGGGGGGAAAGCAGTTCTTC.

The chain recombines TRBV4-1 with TRBJ2-3; 11 bases agree with TRBD2. CDR1 is MGHRA and CDR2 is YSYEKL in the germline V gene. The CDR3 extends over 16 amino acids. V dropped 7 bases and J dropped 6; count of bases not matched to a gene: 12. The chain's CDR3 is CASTRVSGRGADTQYF. The CDR3, as DNA: TGCGCCAGCACCCGGGTTAGCGGGAGGGGGGCGGATACGCAGTATTTT.

This chain links TRBV5-8 with TRBJ1-1; D not certain. The CDR3 is 14 amino acids. The germline CDR1 and CDR2 sequences are SGHTS and YDEGEE. Trimming left V 0 bases short and J 7 bases short, with 13 bases between. The CDR3 sequence: CASSLVGQAREAFF. Written as DNA, the CDR3 is TGTGCCAGCAGCTTGGTCGGCCAGGCTCGTGAAGCTTTCTTT.

The V call is TRBV30, the J call TRBJ2-3, with 12 positions matching TRBD2. With 4 bases clipped from V and 7 bases from J, the junction kept 9 bases outside the gene matches. Per the germline V gene, CDR1 is GTSNPN and CDR2 is SVGIG (reference sequence). The CDR3 is 15 amino acids. CDR3 amino acids: CAWKRASGGGNTQYF. CDR3 coding DNA: TGTGCCTGGAAGCGTGCTAGCGGGGGGGGTAATACGCAGTATTTT.

J is TRBJ2-3 and V is TRBV7-2, with D possibly TRBD2 on 5 matching bases. The germline V and J ends were trimmed by 0 bases and 4 bases, with 5 bases remaining between them. The CDR3 spans 13 residues. The germline V gene encodes CDR1 SGHTA and CDR2 FQGNSA. CDR3 in amino acids: CASSLAGADTQYF. The CDR3 DNA reads TGTGCCAGCAGCTTAGCGGGAGCAGATACGCAGTATTTT.

V gene TRBV12-3 or TRBV12-4 combines with J gene TRBJ1-1; D remains ambiguous. This CDR3 contains 13 residues. The germline V and J ends were trimmed by 4 bases and 4 bases, with 10 bases remaining between them. The chain's CDR3 is CASSSNPGTEAFF. In DNA form, the CDR3 reads TGTGCCAGCAGTTCAAACCCCGGCACTGAAGCTTTCTTT.

The chain has TRBV15 and TRBJ1-5, with D perhaps matching TRBD1 (5 bases). V dropped 2 bases and J dropped 1 base, with 9 bases sitting between them. The CDR3 totals 15 residues. Germline CDR1 is LNHNV and CDR2 is YYDKDF (reference sequence). CDR3 sequence: CATSRKTASNQPQHF. CDR3 sequence (DNA): TGTGCCACCAGCAGAAAGACAGCCAGCAATCAGCCCCAGCATTTT.

This clone appeared once. The chain links TRBV13 to TRBJ1-3, with D possibly matching TRBD1 (5 bases). CDR1 and CDR2 from the germline V gene are PRHDT and FYEKMQ (reference sequence). V shed 2 bases and J shed 0 bases, with 11 bases lying between them. The CDR3 runs to 16 residues. The CDR3 region has the DNA TGTGCCAGCAGCTTATTGCGGGGCCCCTCTGGAAACACCATATATTTT. This encodes CASSLLRGPSGNTIYF. Variable domain in full (rest from reference TRBV13 and TRBJ1-3): AAGVIQSPRHLIKEKRETATLKCYPIPRHDTVYWYQQGPGQDPQFLISFYEKMQSDKGSIPDRFSAQQFSDYHSELNMSSLELGDSALYFCASSLLRGPSGNTIYFGEGSWLTVV.

The chain combines TRBV12-3 or TRBV12-4 with TRBJ2-2; D unresolved. The CDR3 contains 12 residues. Deletions cut 5 bases from V and 6 bases from J, with 7 bases between. The CDR3 reads CASSRWPGELFF. CDR3 in DNA: TGTGCCAGCAGTCGTTGGCCCGGGGAGCTGTTTTTT.

V gene TRBV6-5 combines with J gene TRBJ2-2, with 11 bases identical to TRBD2. V shed 5 bases and J 6 bases; nucleotides not matched to a gene: 2. Germline assignment: CDR1 MNHEY and CDR2 SVGAGI. The CDR3 has 14 residues. In nucleotides, the CDR3 is TGTGCCAGCAGTCTAGCGGGGGGACCCGGGGAGCTGTTTTTT. Amino acids: CASSLAGGPGELFF.

CDR3 sequence (DNA): TGCGCCAGCAGACCGAGCCCAATCTTATTAGACACCATATATTTT. As protein: CASRPSPILLDTIYF. The chain is built from TRBV5-1 and TRBJ1-3; D ambiguous. Germline CDR1 SGHRS, CDR2 YFSETQ. The CDR3 loop spans 15 amino acids. V lost 5 bases and J lost 8, with 20 bases in between.

This rearrangement joins TRBV3-1 (or the pseudogene TRBV3-2) to TRBJ2-5; 15 bases line up with TRBD2. The V segment lost 4 bases and the J segment 5 bases; nucleotides outside the gene matches: 5. The CDR3 sequence is 16 residues long. Germline V lookup: CDR1 LGHDT, CDR2 YNNKEL (reference sequence). The CDR3 DNA follows: TGTGCCAGCAGCCCTGGACTAGCGGGAGGGCAGGAGACCCAGTACTTC. It translates to CASSPGLAGGQETQYF.

The rearrangement uses TRBV9 and TRBJ1-2; 7 bases line up with TRBD1. J lost 4 bases, V lost 2 bases, and 8 bases had no gene match. The CDR3 consists of 15 residues. The germline V gene has CDR1 SGDLS and CDR2 YYNGEE. CDR3 protein: CASSVTQGVGYGYTF. The CDR3 DNA sequence: TGTGCCAGCAGCGTTACCCAGGGGGTCGGCTATGGCTACACCTTC. Complete variable domain (other parts from reference TRBV9 and TRBJ1-2): DSGVTQTPKHLITATGQRVTLRCSPRSGDLSVYWYQQSLDQGLQFLIQYYNGEERAKGNILERFSAQQFPDLHSELNLSSLELGDSALYFCASSVTQGVGYGYTFGSGTRLTVV.

The chain has TRBV7-3 and TRBJ2-6; TRBD2 is a possible D gene (5 bases). The CDR3 is 18 amino acids. Germline V gene lookup returns CDR1 SGHTA and CDR2 FQGTGA. V dropped 5 bases and J dropped 0 bases, with 17 bases sitting between them. The CDR3 region is CASSPAATGSSGANVLTF. In DNA form, the CDR3 reads TGTGCCAGCAGCCCAGCGGCTACGGGGAGCTCTGGGGCCAACGTCCTGACTTTC.

The rearrangement uses TRBV6-2 or TRBV6-3 and TRBJ2-5; 8 bases align to TRBD2. Trimming removed 3 bases from V and 5 bases from J; junction bases left unmatched: 11. Germline CDR1 MNHEY, CDR2 SVGEGT. This CDR3 has 16 amino acids. This CDR3 is CASSYRPGGPYETQYF. The CDR3 DNA is TGTGCCAGCAGTTATAGGCCGGGGGGGCCGTATGAGACCCAGTACTTC.

CDR3 nucleotide sequence: TGTGCCAGCAGTTTTCTAGCGGGAGGGTTTAATGAGCAGTTCTTC. Residues: CASSFLAGGFNEQFF. The chain couples TRBV6-2 or TRBV6-3 to TRBJ2-1, with 12 bases matching TRBD2. Germline V gives CDR1 MNHEY, CDR2 SVGEGT. Losses at the gene ends were 4 bases for V and 7 bases for J; bases not matched to a gene: 5. This CDR3 region has 15 residues.

The chain has TRBV6-5 and TRBJ1-2, with D perhaps matching TRBD1 (5 bases). The CDR3 is 15 amino acids. Trimming stripped 6 bases from V and 3 bases from J, with 17 bases between. In germline, CDR1 is MNHEY, CDR2 SVGAGI. Here the CDR3 DNA reads TGTGCCAGCAGCTTACGCACGGGGGTGGACTATGGCTACACCTTC. Translated: CASSLRTGVDYGYTF.

The CDR3 DNA is TGTGCCAGCAGCGCCCGTATGGGGGGGGAAAACACCATATATTTT. Translating gives CASSARMGGENTIYF. The rearrangement uses TRBV9 and TRBJ1-3, with D maybe TRBD1 (5 bases). Trimming took 3 bases from V and 6 from J, leaving 16 bases between them. Germline CDR1 SGDLS, CDR2 YYNGEE. The CDR3 spans 15 residues.

This clone was detected only once. The rearrangement joins TRBV27 to TRBJ1-5; TRBD1 might be the D (5 bases). Trimming stripped 5 bases from V and 7 bases from J, with 18 bases between. Germline assignment: CDR1 MNHEY and CDR2 SMNVEV (reference sequence). This CDR3 is 15 amino acids long. DNA of the CDR3: TGTGCCAGCAGTCCGCGGGACCCCAGGGAACAGCCCCAGCATTTT. It translates to CASSPRDPREQPQHF.

The chain combines TRBV30 with TRBJ2-1, with a possible D match to TRBD2 (6 bases). Between the trimmed V and J ends, which lost 2 bases and 15 bases, there was a span of 23 bases. This CDR3 comprises 14 residues. The germline gives CDR1 GTSNPN, CDR2 SVGIG (reference sequence). CDR3 bases: TGTGCCTGGAGTCGTGACGGGAGCCCGTCCTCGGGGTTCTTC. It specifies CAWSRDGSPSSGFF. The full variable domain, in which reference TRBV30 and TRBJ2-1 provide the parts outside the CDR3, is SQTIHQWPATLVQPVGSPLSLECTVEGTSNPNLYWYRQAAGRGLQLLFYSVGIGQISSEVPQNLSASRPQDRQFILSSKKLLLSDSGFYLCAWSRDGSPSSGFFGPGTRLTVL.

The chain is built from TRBV30 and TRBJ1-5; possible D gene TRBD1, 6 bases. The CDR3 consists of 15 residues. Looked up from germline, CDR1 is GTSNPN and CDR2 is SVGIG (reference sequence). V was clipped by 3 bases and J by 5 bases, with 17 bases between them. Written as DNA, the CDR3 is TGTGCCTGGAGCATCACAGGGCGTAGTGATCAGCCCCAGCATTTT. This gives the protein CAWSITGRSDQPQHF.

The rearrangement links TRBV21-1 to TRBJ2-1; the D call in the table, TRBD1, was not verified against the DNA. TRBV21-1 is designated a pseudogene. The CDR3 loop spans 15 amino acids. The CDR3 coding sequence is TGTGCCAGCAGCTTCCGGGACAGGAGATACAATGAGCAGTTCTTC. It yields the protein CASSFRDRRYNEQFF.

V usage is TRBV5-6 and J usage is TRBJ2-7, with 7 bases fitting TRBD2. There are 16 residues in the CDR3. With V trimmed by 4 bases and J by 1 base, 11 bases remained unmatched. In germline, CDR1 is SGHDT, CDR2 YYEEEE. The CDR3 nucleotides are TGTGCCAGCAGCCGTCGAGGGCGGGAGAGGTCCTACGAGCAGTACTTC. It encodes CASSRRGRERSYEQYF.

J is TRBJ2-1 and V is TRBV10-1, with TRBD1 matching 10 bases. Germline V gene data show CDR1 as WNHNN and CDR2 as SYGVQD (reference sequence). The J segment lost 5 bases and the V segment lost 2 bases, leaving 6 bases of the junction unmatched. This CDR3 comprises 16 residues. For the CDR3, the DNA is TGCGCCAGCAGTGAGGGGGGGACAGGGGAGAACAATGAGCAGTTCTTC. It yields the protein CASSEGGTGENNEQFF.

This chain uses TRBV5-5 with TRBJ1-2, with D unresolved. With 1 base removed from V and 3 bases from J, the gap between germline ends came to 13 bases. Germline V gene data show CDR1 as SGHKS and CDR2 as YYEKEE (reference sequence). CDR3 size: 15 residues. CDR3 protein: CASSLPQAGDYGYTF. The CDR3 DNA sequence: TGTGCCAGCAGCTTGCCCCAGGCGGGTGACTATGGCTACACCTTC.

This chain uses TRBV24-1 with TRBJ2-3; no clear D gene. The germline gives CDR1 KGHDR, CDR2 SFDVKD. V was clipped by 3 bases and J by 2 bases, with 14 bases between them. The CDR3 contains 16 residues. CDR3 sequence: CATSDLADGNTDTQYF. The CDR3 DNA is TGTGCCACCAGTGATCTTGCCGATGGCAACACAGATACGCAGTATTTT.

The chain recombines TRBV6-5 with TRBJ1-1; 11 bases are shared with TRBD1. Germline lookup yields CDR1 MNHEY and CDR2 SVGAGI. The CDR3 loop spans 15 amino acids. The V and J ends lost 4 bases and 5 bases, in that order; junction bases with no gene match: 6. The CDR3 is CASSSGQGAKTEAFF. Written as DNA, the CDR3 is TGTGCCAGCAGTTCCGGACAGGGGGCGAAGACTGAAGCTTTCTTT.

The chain recombines TRBV18 with TRBJ2-7; possible D gene TRBD2, 6 bases. Germline CDR1 reads KGHSH; CDR2 reads LQKENI. V lost 4 bases and J lost 2, with 18 bases in between. The CDR3 has 16 amino acids. The CDR3 region is CASSQSGILATYEQYF. CDR3 coding DNA: TGTGCCAGCTCACAATCAGGAATACTAGCCACCTACGAGCAGTACTTC.